This TCR beta chain was recovered during a study of T cell changes during pregnancy in multiple sclerosis. Method: immunoSEQ multiplex PCR; TCRdb's copy keeps in-frame clones and lacks some. The sample yields 30,000 or so clones, roughly nine tenths seen once. The receptor was isolated from a female donor with multiple sclerosis, enrolled in a pregnancy study. The sample in question was CD8+ T cells from peripheral blood mononuclear cells, obtained in the third trimester of pregnancy.

This CDR3 reads CASSSVAGINEQFF. The CDR3 nucleotides are TGTGCCAGCAGCTCTGTAGCGGGGATCAATGAGCAGTTCTTC. The rearrangement uses TRBV7-9 and TRBJ2-1; 8 bases are shared with TRBD2. The CDR3 loop spans 14 amino acids. V was clipped by 4 bases and J by 6 bases; unmatched bases: 5. In germline, CDR1 is SEHNR, CDR2 FQNEAQ (reference sequence).